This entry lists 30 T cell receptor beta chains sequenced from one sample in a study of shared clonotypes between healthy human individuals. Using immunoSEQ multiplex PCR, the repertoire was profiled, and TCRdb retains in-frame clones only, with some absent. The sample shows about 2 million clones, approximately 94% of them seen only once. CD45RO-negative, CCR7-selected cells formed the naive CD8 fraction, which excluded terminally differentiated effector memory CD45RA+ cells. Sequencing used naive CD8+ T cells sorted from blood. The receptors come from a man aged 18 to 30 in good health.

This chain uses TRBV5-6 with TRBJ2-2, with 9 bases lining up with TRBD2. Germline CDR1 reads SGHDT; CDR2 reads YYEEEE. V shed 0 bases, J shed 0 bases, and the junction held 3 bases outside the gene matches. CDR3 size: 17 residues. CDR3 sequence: CASSLGREGPNTGELFF. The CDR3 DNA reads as TGTGCCAGCAGCTTGGGGCGGGAGGGCCCGAACACCGGGGAGCTGTTTTTT.

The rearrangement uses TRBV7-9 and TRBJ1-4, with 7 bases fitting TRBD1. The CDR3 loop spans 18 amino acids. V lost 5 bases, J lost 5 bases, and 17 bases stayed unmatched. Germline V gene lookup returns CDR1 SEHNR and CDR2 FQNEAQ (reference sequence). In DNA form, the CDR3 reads TGTGCCAGCAGCCCAGACCAGAACCGACAGGGACAGAATGAAAAACTGTTTTTT. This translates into CASSPDQNRQGQNEKLFF.

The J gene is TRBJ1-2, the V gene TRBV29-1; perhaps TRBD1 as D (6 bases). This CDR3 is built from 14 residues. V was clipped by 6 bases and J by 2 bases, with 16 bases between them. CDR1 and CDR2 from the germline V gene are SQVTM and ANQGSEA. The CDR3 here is CSVVERGENYGYTF. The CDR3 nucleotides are TGCAGCGTGGTTGAAAGGGGGGAGAACTATGGCTACACCTTC.

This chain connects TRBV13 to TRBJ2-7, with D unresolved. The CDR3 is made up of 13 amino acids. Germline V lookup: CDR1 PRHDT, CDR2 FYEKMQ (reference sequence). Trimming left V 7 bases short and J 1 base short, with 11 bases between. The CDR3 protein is CASNKDRSYEQYF. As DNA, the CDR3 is TGTGCCAGCAACAAGGACCGATCCTACGAGCAGTACTTC. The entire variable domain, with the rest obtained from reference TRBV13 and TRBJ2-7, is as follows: AAGVIQSPRHLIKEKRETATLKCYPIPRHDTVYWYQQGPGQDPQFLISFYEKMQSDKGSIPDRFSAQQFSDYHSELNMSSLELGDSALYFCASNKDRSYEQYFGPGTRLTVT.

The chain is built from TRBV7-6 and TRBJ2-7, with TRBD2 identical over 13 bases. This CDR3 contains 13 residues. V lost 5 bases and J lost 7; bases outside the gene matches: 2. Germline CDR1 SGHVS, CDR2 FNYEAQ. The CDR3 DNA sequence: TGTGCCAGCAGCCCGGGACTAGCGGGGGAGCAGTACTTC. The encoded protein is CASSPGLAGEQYF.

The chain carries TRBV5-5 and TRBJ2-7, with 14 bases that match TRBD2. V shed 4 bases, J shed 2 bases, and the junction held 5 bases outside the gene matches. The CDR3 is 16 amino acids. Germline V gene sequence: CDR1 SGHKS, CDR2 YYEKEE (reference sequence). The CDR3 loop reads CASSPGLAGVTYEQYF. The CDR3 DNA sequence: TGTGCCAGCAGCCCGGGACTAGCGGGAGTTACCTACGAGCAGTACTTC.

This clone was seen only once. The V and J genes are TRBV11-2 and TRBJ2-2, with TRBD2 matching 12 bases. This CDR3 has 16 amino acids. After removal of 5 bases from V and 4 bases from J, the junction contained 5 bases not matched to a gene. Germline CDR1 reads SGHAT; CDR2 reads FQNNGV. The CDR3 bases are TGTGCCAGCAGCCCCGAGACTAGCGGGGGCACCGGGGAGCTGTTTTTT. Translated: CASSPETSGGTGELFF.

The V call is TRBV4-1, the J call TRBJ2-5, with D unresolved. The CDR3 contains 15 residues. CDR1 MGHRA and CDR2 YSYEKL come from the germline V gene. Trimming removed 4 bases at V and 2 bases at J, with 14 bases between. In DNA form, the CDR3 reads TGCGCCAGCAGCCCCAGAGAGATAGGGCAAGAGACCCAGTACTTC. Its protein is CASSPREIGQETQYF.

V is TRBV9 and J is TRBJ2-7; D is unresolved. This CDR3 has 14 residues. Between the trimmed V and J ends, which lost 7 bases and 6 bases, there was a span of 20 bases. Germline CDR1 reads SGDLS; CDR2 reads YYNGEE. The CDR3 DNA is TGTGCCAGCGGTTTAGGTGGAGTCGGTGGCGAGCAGTACTTC. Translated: CASGLGGVGGEQYF.

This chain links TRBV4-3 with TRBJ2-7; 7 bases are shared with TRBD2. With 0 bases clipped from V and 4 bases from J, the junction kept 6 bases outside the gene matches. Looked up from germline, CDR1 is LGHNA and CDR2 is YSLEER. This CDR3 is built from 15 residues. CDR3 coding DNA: TGCGCCAGCAGCCAAGAAGAAGTGGGAGGGTACGAGCAGTACTTC. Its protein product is CASSQEEVGGYEQYF.

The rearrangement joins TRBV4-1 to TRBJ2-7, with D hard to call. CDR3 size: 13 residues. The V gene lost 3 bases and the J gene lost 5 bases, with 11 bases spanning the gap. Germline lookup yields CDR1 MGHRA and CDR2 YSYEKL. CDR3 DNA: TGCGCCAGCAGCCACGACATATTCAACGAGCAGTACTTC. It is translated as CASSHDIFNEQYF.

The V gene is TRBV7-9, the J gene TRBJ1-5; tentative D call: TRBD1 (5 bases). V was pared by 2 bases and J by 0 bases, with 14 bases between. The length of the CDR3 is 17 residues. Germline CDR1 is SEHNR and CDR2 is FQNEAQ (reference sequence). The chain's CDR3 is CASSLTPGPYSNQPQHF. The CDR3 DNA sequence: TGTGCCAGCAGCTTAACCCCGGGACCTTATAGCAATCAGCCCCAGCATTTT.

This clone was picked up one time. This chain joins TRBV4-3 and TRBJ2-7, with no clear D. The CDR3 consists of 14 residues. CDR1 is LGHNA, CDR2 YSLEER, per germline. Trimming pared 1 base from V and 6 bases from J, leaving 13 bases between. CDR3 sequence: CASSQAPGYSEQYF. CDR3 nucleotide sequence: TGCGCCAGCAGCCAAGCTCCAGGTTACTCCGAGCAGTACTTC.

CDR3 nucleotide sequence: TGCGCCAGCAGCCAAGGGGGGACAGGCCGGCTCTACGAGCAGTACTTC. Protein product: CASSQGGTGRLYEQYF. The chain combines TRBV4-1 with TRBJ2-7, with 8 bases that match TRBD1. The CDR3 consists of 16 residues. Losses at the gene ends were 1 base for V and 3 bases for J; bases not matched to a gene: 8. CDR1 and CDR2 from the germline V gene are MGHRA and YSYEKL.

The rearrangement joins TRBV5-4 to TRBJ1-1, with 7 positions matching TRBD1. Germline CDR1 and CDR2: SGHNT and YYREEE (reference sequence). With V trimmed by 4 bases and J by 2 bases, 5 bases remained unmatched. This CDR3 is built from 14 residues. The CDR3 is CASSPRQGNTEAFF. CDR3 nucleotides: TGTGCCAGCAGCCCCAGACAGGGCAACACTGAAGCTTTCTTT.

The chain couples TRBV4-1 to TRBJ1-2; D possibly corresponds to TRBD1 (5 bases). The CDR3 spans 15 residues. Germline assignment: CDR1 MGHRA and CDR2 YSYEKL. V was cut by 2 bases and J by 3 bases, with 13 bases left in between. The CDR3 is CASSQTKDSYYGYTF. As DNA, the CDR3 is TGCGCCAGCAGCCAAACCAAAGACAGTTACTATGGCTACACCTTC.

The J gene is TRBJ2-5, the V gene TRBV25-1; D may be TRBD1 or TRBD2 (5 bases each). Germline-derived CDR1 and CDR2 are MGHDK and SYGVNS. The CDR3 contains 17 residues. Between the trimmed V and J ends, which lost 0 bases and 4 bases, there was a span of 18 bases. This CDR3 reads CASSEYLMGPLGETQYF. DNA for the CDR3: TGTGCCAGCAGTGAATACTTAATGGGACCACTGGGAGAGACCCAGTACTTC.

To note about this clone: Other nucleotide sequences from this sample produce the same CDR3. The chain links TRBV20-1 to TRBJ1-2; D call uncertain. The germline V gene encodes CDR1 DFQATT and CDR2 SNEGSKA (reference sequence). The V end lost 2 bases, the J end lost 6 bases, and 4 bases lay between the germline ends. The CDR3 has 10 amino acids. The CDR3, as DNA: TGCAGTGCTAGAACTGATGGCTACACCTTC. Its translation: CSARTDGYTF.

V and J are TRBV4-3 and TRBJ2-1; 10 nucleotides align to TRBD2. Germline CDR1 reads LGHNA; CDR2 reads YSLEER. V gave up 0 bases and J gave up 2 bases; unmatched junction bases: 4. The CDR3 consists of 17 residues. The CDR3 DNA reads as TGCGCCAGCAGCCAAGATAGCGGGAGGCGTCCCTACAATGAGCAGTTCTTC. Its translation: CASSQDSGRRPYNEQFF.

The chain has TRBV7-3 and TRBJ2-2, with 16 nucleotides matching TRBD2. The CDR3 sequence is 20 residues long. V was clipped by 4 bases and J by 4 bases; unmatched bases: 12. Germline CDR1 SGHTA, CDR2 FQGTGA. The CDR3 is CASSSSPGLAGGIGTGELFF. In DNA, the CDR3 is TGTGCCAGCAGCTCATCCCCGGGACTAGCGGGGGGGATAGGCACCGGGGAGCTGTTTTTT.

CDR3 in DNA: TGTGCCAGCAGCGATTCAGGGTTGAACACTGAAGCTTTCTTT. Residues: CASSDSGLNTEAFF. This rearrangement joins TRBV11-2 to TRBJ1-1; possible D gene TRBD1, 5 bases. The CDR3 is 14 amino acids. The V end lost 5 bases, the J end lost 0 bases, and 10 bases lay between the germline ends. CDR1 and CDR2 from the germline V gene are SGHAT and FQNNGV.

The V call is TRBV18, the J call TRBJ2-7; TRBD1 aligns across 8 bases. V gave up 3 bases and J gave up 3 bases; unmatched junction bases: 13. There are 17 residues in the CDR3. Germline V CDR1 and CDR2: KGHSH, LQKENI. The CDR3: CASSPSPGTGAIYEQYF. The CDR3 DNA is TGTGCCAGCTCACCCTCTCCCGGGACAGGAGCCATCTACGAGCAGTACTTC.

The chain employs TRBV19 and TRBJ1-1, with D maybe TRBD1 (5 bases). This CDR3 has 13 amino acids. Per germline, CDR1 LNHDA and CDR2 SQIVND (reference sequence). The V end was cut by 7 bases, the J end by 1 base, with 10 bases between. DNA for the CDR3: TGTGCCAGTAAGGCAGGGACGAACACTGAAGCTTTCTTT. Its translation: CASKAGTNTEAFF.

CDR3 in DNA: TGTGCCAGCACCCCCTCTCCGGGAGGCTCCTACGAGCAGTACTTC. Its protein product is CASTPSPGGSYEQYF. The chain joins TRBV5-6 to TRBJ2-7, with 7 bases fitting TRBD2. CDR1 SGHDT and CDR2 YYEEEE come from the germline V gene. The CDR3 consists of 15 residues. Trimming removed 6 bases from V and 0 bases from J; junction bases left unmatched: 9.

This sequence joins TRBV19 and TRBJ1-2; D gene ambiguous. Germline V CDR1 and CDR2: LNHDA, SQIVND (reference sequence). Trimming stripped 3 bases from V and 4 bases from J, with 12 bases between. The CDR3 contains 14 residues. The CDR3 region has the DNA TGTGCCAGTAGTATTGTTCACACTTTCTATGGCTACACCTTC. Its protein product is CASSIVHTFYGYTF.

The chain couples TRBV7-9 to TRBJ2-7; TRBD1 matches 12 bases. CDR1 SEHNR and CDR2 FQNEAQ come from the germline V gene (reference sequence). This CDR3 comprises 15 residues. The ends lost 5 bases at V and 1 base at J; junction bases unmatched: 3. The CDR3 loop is CASSRGQGASYEQYF. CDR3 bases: TGTGCCAGCAGCCGGGGACAGGGGGCTTCCTACGAGCAGTACTTC.

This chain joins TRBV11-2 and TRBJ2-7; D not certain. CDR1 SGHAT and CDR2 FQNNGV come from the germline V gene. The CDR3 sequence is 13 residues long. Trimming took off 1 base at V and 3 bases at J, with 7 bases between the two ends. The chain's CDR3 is CASSLGRFYEQYF. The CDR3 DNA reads TGTGCCAGCAGCTTAGGACGGTTCTACGAGCAGTACTTC.

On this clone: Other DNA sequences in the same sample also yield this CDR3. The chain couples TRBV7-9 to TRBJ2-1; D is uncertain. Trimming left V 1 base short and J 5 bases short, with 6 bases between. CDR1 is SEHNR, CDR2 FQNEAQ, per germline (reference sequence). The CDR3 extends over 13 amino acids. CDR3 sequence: CASSLVVNNEQFF. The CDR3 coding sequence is TGTGCCAGCAGCTTAGTCGTAAACAATGAGCAGTTCTTC.

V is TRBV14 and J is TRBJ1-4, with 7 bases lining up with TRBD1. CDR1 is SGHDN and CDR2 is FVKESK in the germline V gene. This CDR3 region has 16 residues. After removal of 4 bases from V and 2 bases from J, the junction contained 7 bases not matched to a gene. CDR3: CASSLIQGMTNEKLFF. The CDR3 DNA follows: TGTGCCAGCAGCCTAATACAGGGGATGACTAATGAAAAACTGTTTTTT.

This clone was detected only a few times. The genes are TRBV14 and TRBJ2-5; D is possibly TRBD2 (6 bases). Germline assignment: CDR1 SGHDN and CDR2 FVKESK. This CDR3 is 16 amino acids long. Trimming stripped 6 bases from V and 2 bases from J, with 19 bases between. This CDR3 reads CASSRHRDSLQETQYF. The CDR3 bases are TGTGCCAGCAGTCGCCACCGGGACTCCTTACAAGAGACCCAGTACTTC. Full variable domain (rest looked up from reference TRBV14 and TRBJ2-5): EAGVTQFPSHSVIEKGQTVTLRCDPISGHDNLYWYRRVMGKEIKFLLHFVKESKQDESGMPNNRFLAERTGGTYSTLKVQPAELEDSGVYFCASSRHRDSLQETQYFGPGTRLLVL.